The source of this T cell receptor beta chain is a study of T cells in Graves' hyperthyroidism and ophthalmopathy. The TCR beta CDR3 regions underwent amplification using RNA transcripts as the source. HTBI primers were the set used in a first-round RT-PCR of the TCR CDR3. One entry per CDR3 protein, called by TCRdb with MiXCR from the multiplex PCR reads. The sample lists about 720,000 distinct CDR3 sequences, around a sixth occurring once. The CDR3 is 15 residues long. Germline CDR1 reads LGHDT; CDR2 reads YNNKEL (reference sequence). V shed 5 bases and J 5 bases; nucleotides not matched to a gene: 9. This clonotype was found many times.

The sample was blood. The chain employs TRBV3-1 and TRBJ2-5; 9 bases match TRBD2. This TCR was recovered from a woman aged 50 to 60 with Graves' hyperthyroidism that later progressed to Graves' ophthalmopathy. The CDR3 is CASSLLAGPKETQYF. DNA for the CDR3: TGTGCCAGCAGCTTGCTAGCGGGGCCGAAGGAGACCCAGTACTTC.